A single sample is the source of the 30 T cell receptor beta chains below, sequenced in a study of regulatory T cells in long-lasting Graves disease. Libraries of TCR beta came from iRepertoire HTBI primers plus Arm-PCR of CDR3 regions. TCRdb reanalysed the multiplex PCR reads using MiXCR and keeps one entry per CDR3 protein. This table has hundreds of thousands of distinct CDR3 sequences, approximately 16% appearing once. The time point: newly diagnosed GD, antithyroid drugs for less than 3 months. RNA isolated from PBMCs was used to make the TCR library. The sample was also reused in another study, on T cells in Graves' hyperthyroidism and ophthalmopathy.

Material: peripheral blood mononuclear cells (PBMCs), obtained at new diagnosis, from a patient treated with antithyroid drugs. The origin of the receptors is a woman between 25 and 40 years old with Graves disease.

This clonotype showed up many times. V and J are TRBV7-8 and TRBJ2-7, with D unresolved. The CDR3 has 13 amino acids. The germline CDR1 and CDR2 sequences are SGHVS and FQNEAQ. V was trimmed by 1 base and J by 3 bases, leaving 7 bases between them. This chain's CDR3 is CASSLGPLYEQYF. CDR3 in DNA: TGTGCCAGCAGCTTAGGTCCCCTCTACGAGCAGTACTTC. Using reference TRBV7-8 and TRBJ2-7 for the parts outside the CDR3, the full variable domain is GAGVSQSPRYKVAKRGQDVALRCDPISGHVSLFWYQQALGQGPEFLTYFQNEAQLDKSGLPSDRFFAERPEGSVSTLKIQRTQQEDSAVYLCASSLGPLYEQYFGPGTRLTVT.

This clonotype came up a few times. Given a much more abundant clone one base away, this may be a read error. This chain connects TRBV20-1 to TRBJ2-1, with 7 bases identical to TRBD1. CDR1 DFQATT and CDR2 SNEGSKA come from the germline V gene (reference sequence). V was pared by 5 bases and J by 10 bases, with 14 bases of the junction left unmatched. This CDR3 has 14 amino acids. The CDR3 DNA reads as TGCAGTGCTCTCCGGGACAGATCTTCCTACGAGCAGTTCTTC. Translation: CSALRDRSSYEQFF.

The chain uses TRBV20-1 and TRBJ1-3, with D unclear. Trimming cost V 2 bases and J 4 bases, with 12 bases left between them. Looked up from germline, CDR1 is DFQATT and CDR2 is SNEGSKA (reference sequence). The CDR3 consists of 14 residues. The CDR3 reads CSARNGREGNTIYF. For the CDR3, the DNA is TGCAGTGCTAGAAATGGGCGGGAAGGAAACACCATATATTTT.

There are many counts of this clonotype. The genes are TRBV30 and TRBJ1-2; no definite D call. This CDR3 spans 14 amino acids. V shed 2 bases and J shed 7 bases, with 17 bases lying between them. Germline CDR1 GTSNPN, CDR2 SVGIG (reference sequence). The CDR3 nucleotides are TGTGCCTGGAGTAGAGGGATGATCTACTTTGGCTACACCTTC. Its protein product is CAWSRGMIYFGYTF.

This clonotype was seen at least ten times. The V gene is TRBV11-2, the J gene TRBJ2-1, with a possible D match to TRBD2 (5 bases). Trimming left V 0 bases short and J 9 bases short, with 12 bases between. Per germline, CDR1 SGHAT and CDR2 FQNNGV. CDR3 length equals 14 residues. The CDR3 nucleotides read TGTGCCAGCAGCTTAGATTTCCGGGGTGTTGAGCAGTTCTTC. It translates to CASSLDFRGVEQFF.

A few counts support this clonotype. The rearrangement links TRBV10-3 to TRBJ1-6; D not resolved. The V end lost 11 bases, the J end lost 8 bases, and 13 bases lay between the germline ends. The CDR3 is 12 residues long. Per germline, CDR1 ENHRY and CDR2 SYGVKD. The CDR3 sequence: CAAESGDSPLHF. The CDR3 DNA reads as TGTGCCGCCGAGAGTGGGGATTCACCCCTCCACTTT.

This chain joins TRBV19 and TRBJ2-5, with D perhaps TRBD1 (5 bases). The length of the CDR3 is 12 residues. CDR1 LNHDA and CDR2 SQIVND come from the germline V gene (reference sequence). The V gene lost 8 bases and the J gene lost 5 bases, with 12 bases spanning the gap. The chain's CDR3 is CASGRVGETQYF. Written as DNA, the CDR3 is TGTGCCAGTGGCAGGGTCGGGGAGACCCAGTACTTC. The entire variable domain, with the rest obtained from reference TRBV19 and TRBJ2-5, is as follows: DGGITQSPKYLFRKEGQNVTLSCEQNLNHDAMYWYRQDPGQGLRLIYYSQIVNDFQKGDIAEGYSVSREKKESFPLTVTSAQKNPTAFYLCASGRVGETQYFGPGTRLLVL.

The genes are TRBV10-2 and TRBJ2-3; D is uncertain. The germline V and J ends were trimmed by 6 bases and 7 bases, with 11 bases remaining between them. The CDR3 has 12 residues. CDR1 is WSHSY and CDR2 is SAAADI in the germline V gene. In DNA, the CDR3 is TGCGCCAGCAGAGACAAGAAGAATACGCAGTATTTT. It encodes CASRDKKNTQYF.

V usage is TRBV27 and J usage is TRBJ2-7; TRBD2 matches 7 bases. CDR3 length: 14 residues. Germline-derived CDR1 and CDR2 are MNHEY and SMNVEV (reference sequence). With V trimmed by 5 bases and J by 5 bases, 9 bases remained unmatched. For the CDR3, the DNA is TGTGCCAGCAGTGAAGTCAGCGGGAACGACGAGCAGTACTTC. This codes for CASSEVSGNDEQYF.

This chain joins TRBV7-2 and TRBJ1-5; 7 nucleotides agree with TRBD1. CDR3 length equals 14 residues. The junction had 5 bases not matched to a gene; V was cut back by 4 bases and J by 5 bases. Germline CDR1 reads SGHTA; CDR2 reads FQGNSA. The CDR3 protein is CASSYGTADQPQHF. For the CDR3, the DNA is TGTGCCAGCAGCTACGGGACAGCAGATCAGCCCCAGCATTTT.

This clonotype was detected a few times. The rearrangement links TRBV5-1 to TRBJ2-5; TRBD2 aligns across 9 bases. From germline, CDR1 is SGHRS and CDR2 YFSETQ. There are 15 residues in the CDR3. The trim removed 6 bases at V and 1 base at J, leaving 7 bases unmatched. The CDR3 sequence is CASMGLTSGQETQYF. CDR3 coding DNA: TGCGCCAGCATGGGTTTGACTAGCGGCCAAGAGACCCAGTACTTC.

This clonotype was recorded many times. V usage is TRBV30 and J usage is TRBJ1-5; weak D call: TRBD1 (5 bases). Per the germline V gene, CDR1 is GTSNPN and CDR2 is SVGIG (reference sequence). The CDR3 has 13 residues. Trimming pared 3 bases from V and 9 bases from J, leaving 15 bases between. The CDR3 sequence is CAWRSGTAGPQHF. Written as DNA, the CDR3 is TGTGCCTGGAGGTCAGGGACGGCGGGGCCCCAGCATTTT.

For this clonotype: A much larger clone lies a single base off, so this may be a read error. The chain has TRBV7-2 and TRBJ2-7; 12 nucleotides match TRBD2. Germline CDR1 reads SGHTA; CDR2 reads FQGNSA. The CDR3 has 20 amino acids. This chain's CDR3 is CASSLPPGVGLAGLGVELYF. DNA for the CDR3: TGTGCCAGCAGCTTACCTCCGGGGGTTGGACTAGCGGGATTGGGGGTCGAGCTGTACTTC.

This clonotype was seen repeatedly, ten times or more. This chain joins TRBV28 and TRBJ1-2, with 7 bases identical to TRBD1. V gave up 3 bases and J gave up 4 bases; unmatched junction bases: 5. This CDR3 contains 14 residues. From germline, CDR1 is MDHEN and CDR2 SYDVKM. In DNA, the CDR3 is TGTGCCAGCAGTTTCTCTGGACAGGCCTATGGCTACACCTTC. Translation gives CASSFSGQAYGYTF.

The sample holds many counts of this clonotype. The chain carries TRBV5-1 and TRBJ2-2; the D is unclear. The germline V gene encodes CDR1 SGHRS and CDR2 YFSETQ. Deletions cut 4 bases from V and 4 bases from J, with 17 bases between. This CDR3 region has 16 residues. This CDR3 is CASSPIPRGVTGELFF. CDR3 sequence (DNA): TGCGCCAGCAGCCCTATCCCTAGAGGTGTCACCGGGGAGCTGTTTTTT.

A word on this clonotype: A single base is all that separates this from a far larger clone, so a read error is likely. The genes are TRBV11-2 and TRBJ2-7; D possibly corresponds to TRBD2 (6 bases). CDR1 is SGHAT, CDR2 FQNNGV, per germline. CDR3 size: 15 residues. Trimming stripped 6 bases from V and 0 bases from J, with 15 bases between. The CDR3 spells CASRRGTDSSYEQYF. The CDR3 DNA reads TGTGCCAGCAGACGGGGGACGGATAGCTCCTACGAGCAGTACTTC. The variable domain in full, completed from reference TRBV11-2 and TRBJ2-7, reads EAGVAQSPRYKIIEKRQSVAFWCNPISGHATLYWYQQILGQGPKLLIQFQNNGVVDDSQLPKDRFSAERLKGVDSTLKIQPAKLEDSAVYLCASRRGTDSSYEQYFGPGTRLTVT.

Many counts were recorded for this clonotype. The rearrangement links TRBV11-2 to TRBJ1-4, with D maybe TRBD1 (5 bases). Between the trimmed V and J ends, which lost 5 bases and 8 bases, there was a span of 18 bases. Germline V gene data show CDR1 as SGHAT and CDR2 as FQNNGV. CDR3 length equals 15 residues. CDR3 DNA: TGTGCCAGCAGCCGGAAGGGGACGCGGTCCGAAAAACTGTTTTTT. Translated: CASSRKGTRSEKLFF.

This clonotype was recorded a few times. The J gene is TRBJ2-1, the V gene TRBV29-1, with D hard to call. Germline V gene data show CDR1 as SQVTM and CDR2 as ANQGSEA. Trimming shortened V by 5 bases and J by 4 bases, and 18 bases separated the two germline ends. This CDR3 comprises 15 residues. The CDR3 protein is CSVFASASGYNEQFF. In DNA, the CDR3 is TGCAGCGTTTTTGCATCGGCTAGTGGTTACAATGAGCAGTTCTTC.

This clonotype was seen a handful of times. The V and J genes are TRBV18 and TRBJ2-2; no clear D. The CDR3 length is 15 residues. With 3 bases removed from V and 2 bases from J, the gap between germline ends came to 10 bases. The germline V gene has CDR1 KGHSH and CDR2 LQKENI. The CDR3 DNA reads TGTGCCAGCTCACCTTCCAGACCCAACACCGGGGAGCTGTTTTTT. Translation: CASSPSRPNTGELFF.

This clonotype appeared many times. The chain carries TRBV12-3 or TRBV12-4 and TRBJ1-5, with 7 bases matching TRBD1. The CDR3 is 15 amino acids. V lost 3 bases to trimming and J lost 5 bases; unmatched junction nucleotides: 7. CDR3 nucleotides: TGTGCCAGCAGTTTTGGCAGGGGGATAGATCAGCCCCAGCATTTT. Its translation: CASSFGRGIDQPQHF.

At least ten counts were recorded for this clonotype. The chain recombines TRBV28 with TRBJ1-3; the D is unclear. Germline loops: CDR1 MDHEN, CDR2 SYDVKM. The CDR3 contains 15 residues. The V end lost 7 bases, the J end lost 0 bases, and 13 bases lay between the germline ends. CDR3 in amino acids: CASTKAISSGNTIYF. DNA of the CDR3: TGTGCCAGCACAAAGGCTATAAGCTCTGGAAACACCATATATTTT. Complete variable domain (other parts from reference TRBV28 and TRBJ1-3): DVKVTQSSRYLVKRTGEKVFLECVQDMDHENMFWYRQDPGLGLRLIYFSYDVKMKEKGDIPEGYSVSREKKERFSLILESASTNQTSMYLCASTKAISSGNTIYFGEGSWLTVV.

The V call is TRBV27, the J call TRBJ2-1; a weak D match, TRBD1 (5 bases). CDR1 is MNHEY, CDR2 SMNVEV, per germline (reference sequence). The CDR3 sequence is 13 residues long. The ends were cut back, 2 bases at V and 8 bases at J, with 10 bases in the middle. CDR3 in DNA: TGTGCCAGCAGTTTACGAGACAGCCATGAGCAGTTCTTC. Its translation: CASSLRDSHEQFF.

This clonotype was detected only a few times. The rearrangement uses TRBV20-1 and TRBJ2-5; TRBD1 matches at 7 bases. Germline trimming cut 2 bases from V and 4 bases from J; bases unmatched to any gene: 16. Germline CDR1 DFQATT, CDR2 SNEGSKA (reference sequence). This CDR3 has 17 amino acids. As DNA, the CDR3 is TGCAGTGCTAGAAGAGAAAGCCGGGCAGGGGGACGAGAGACCCAGTACTTC. This gives the protein CSARRESRAGGRETQYF.

This clonotype was observed a few times. The chain links TRBV6-9 to TRBJ2-6; 9 bases fit TRBD2. This CDR3 comprises 18 residues. The germline gives CDR1 MNHGY, CDR2 SVAAGI. V shed 4 bases and J 0 bases; nucleotides not matched to a gene: 7. The CDR3 spells CASSSGLAAGSGANVLTF. DNA for the CDR3: TGTGCCAGCAGTTCGGGACTAGCTGCGGGCTCTGGGGCCAACGTCCTGACTTTC.

This clonotype was seen many times. The genes are TRBV28 and TRBJ2-5, with D possibly being TRBD1 or TRBD2 (6 bases each). From germline, CDR1 is MDHEN and CDR2 SYDVKM. CDR3 length: 16 residues. V was clipped by 7 bases and J by 1 base, with 19 bases between them. CDR3 sequence (DNA): TGTGCCAGCAAGGGGGGAACCGGAGACCCCCAAGAGACCCAGTACTTC. Its translation is CASKGGTGDPQETQYF.

This clonotype was counted only a few times. The V and J genes are TRBV7-3 and TRBJ1-5; possible D gene TRBD1, 5 bases. The CDR3 is 21 amino acids. Germline V gene data show CDR1 as SGHTA and CDR2 as FQGTGA. V lost 2 bases to trimming and J lost 5 bases, with 31 bases between them. The CDR3 DNA reads as TGTGCCAGCAGCTTATGGGTTTCCATAACTTGTTGGGCAGGGTATTATCAGCCCCAGCATTTT. Translating it yields CASSLWVSITCWAGYYQPQHF.

This clonotype occurred many times. The chain couples TRBV6-1 to TRBJ2-7; D uncertain. The CDR3 spans 12 residues. V lost 3 bases and J 4 bases, leaving 7 bases between the germline ends. Per germline, CDR1 MNHNS and CDR2 SASEGT. The CDR3 nucleotides are TGTGCCAGCAGTGATTACCCATACGAGCAGTACTTC. Translating it yields CASSDYPYEQYF.

The gene calls are TRBV7-9 and TRBJ1-2; D is unresolved. CDR3 size: 16 residues. V dropped 1 base and J dropped 8 bases, with 20 bases sitting between them. Germline values: CDR1 SEHNR, CDR2 FQNEAQ (reference sequence). CDR3 sequence: CASSLVGLSTRRGYTF. In DNA, the CDR3 is TGTGCCAGCAGCTTAGTAGGTCTGTCCACTCGACGGGGCTACACCTTC.

The chain joins TRBV4-3 to TRBJ2-2; TRBD2 matches 12 bases. Germline values: CDR1 LGHNA, CDR2 YSLEER. V was pared by 2 bases and J by 3 bases, with 7 bases of the junction left unmatched. This CDR3 has 18 amino acids. Written as DNA, the CDR3 is TGCGCCAGCAGCCAACTGAGGGGACTAGCGGGTTACACCGGGGAGCTGTTTTTT. It yields the protein CASSQLRGLAGYTGELFF.

V and J are TRBV5-1 and TRBJ2-5; 10 nucleotides align to TRBD2. In germline, CDR1 is SGHRS, CDR2 YFSETQ. CDR3 size: 19 residues. J was trimmed by 5 bases and V by 4 bases; bases with no gene match: 20. The DNA of the CDR3 is TGCGCCAGCAGCGCCCGCCTGAGCGGGAGGGACGGGAGTCTGGAGACCCAGTACTTC. Its protein product is CASSARLSGRDGSLETQYF. Combining the CDR3 with reference TRBV5-1 and TRBJ2-5 gives the whole variable domain KAGVTQTPRYLIKTRGQQVTLSCSPISGHRSVSWYQQTPGQGLQFLFEYFSETQRNKGNFPGRFSGRQFSNSRSEMNVSTLELGDSALYLCASSARLSGRDGSLETQYFGPGTRLLVL.